This TCR beta chain was profiled in a study of cytomegalovirus exposure and HLA in healthy donors. Study outcomes and limitations: Beyond CMV serostatus, there was no information to go on about immune exposure. Later findings reportedly placed an Asian-associated ancestry cluster below the roughly 700-donor mean for N-insertions. Cytomegalovirus association was listed for about 150 TCR beta chains.

Concerning this clone: Its antigen is undetermined.

Primers: 60 Vbeta forward and 13 Jbeta reverse. Only in-frame clones appear in the TCRdb table, and some are missing; sequencing was by immunoSEQ multiplex PCR. The profile shows some 110,000 clones, 79% of them singletons. The sequence came from a man aged 25 to 40 in good health and CMV-seropositive. The sequencing sample was made of PBMCs.

CDR3 DNA: TGTGCCTGGAGTGTAGGTCAGACAGCGAATAGCAATCAGCCCCAGCATTTT. Its translation: CAWSVGQTANSNQPQHF. J is TRBJ1-5 and V is TRBV30; D perhaps matches TRBD1 (5 bases). This CDR3 is built from 17 residues. Germline V gene lookup returns CDR1 GTSNPN and CDR2 SVGIG (reference sequence). V lost 0 bases, J lost 0 bases, and 15 bases lay in between.